The TCR beta chain described here comes from a study of radiotherapy plus CTLA-4 blockade in lung cancer. Libraries were prepared by immunoSEQ multiplex PCR; TCRdb keeps only in-frame clonotypes and omits some of them. This sample has around 99,000 clones, with around 88% found just once. Study findings and constraints: Once radiotherapy plus ipilimumab had been given, TCR clones derived from tumor expanded in blood.

On this clone itself: Its target is unknown.

Lung cancer patients with chemo-refractory metastatic non-small-cell disease were given focal radiation plus CTLA-4 blockade with ipilimumab. The sequencing here drew on peripheral blood, taken from a patient treated with radiotherapy plus ipilimumab. The source of this sequence is a human donor with non-small cell lung cancer that progressed on radiotherapy plus ipilimumab.

CDR3 coding DNA: TGCGCCAGCAGCCAAGAAGAAGAAAGGGGCCTAAGGACTGAAGCTTTCTTT. It specifies CASSQEEERGLRTEAFF. This rearrangement joins TRBV4-1 to TRBJ1-1; D is possibly TRBD1 (5 bases). Germline V lookup: CDR1 MGHRA, CDR2 YSYEKL. The CDR3 is 17 residues long. V was cut by 0 bases and J by 5 bases, with 19 bases left in between.